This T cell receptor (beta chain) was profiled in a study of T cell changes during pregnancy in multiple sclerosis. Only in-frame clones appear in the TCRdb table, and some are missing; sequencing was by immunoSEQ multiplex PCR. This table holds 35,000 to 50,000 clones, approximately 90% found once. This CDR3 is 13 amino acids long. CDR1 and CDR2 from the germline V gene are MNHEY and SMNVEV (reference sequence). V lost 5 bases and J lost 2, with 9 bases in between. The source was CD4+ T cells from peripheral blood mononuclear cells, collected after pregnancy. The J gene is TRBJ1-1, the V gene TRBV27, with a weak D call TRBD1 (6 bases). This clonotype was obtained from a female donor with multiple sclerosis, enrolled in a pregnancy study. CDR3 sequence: CASSQQGNTEAFF. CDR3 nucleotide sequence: TGTGCCAGCAGTCAACAGGGTAACACTGAAGCTTTCTTT.